The sequence of this TCR beta chain was determined in a study of T cells after yellow fever vaccination. Study-wide background: Researchers used SMART-Seq v4 Ultra Low Input to prepare fractions that had low cell numbers.

This clonotype was seen more than once but under ten times. TCRdb ran MiXCR on the 5' RACE reads and lists one entry per CDR3 protein. The table records around 260,000 distinct CDR3 sequences, about 5.2% of them present only once. CDR1 and CDR2 (germline): PRHDT, FYEKMQ (reference sequence). This CDR3 comprises 15 residues. V was clipped by 4 bases and J by 2 bases; unmatched bases: 7. The J gene is TRBJ2-7, the V gene TRBV13, with TRBD1 matching 8 bases. This clonotype was sampled from a man in his late teens or twenties who received the YFV17D yellow fever vaccine. The material was CD4+ T cells sorted from PBMCs, obtained on the day of the yellow fever booster vaccination. The CDR3, as DNA: TGTGCCAGCAGCTCGTACAGGGACAGGACCTACGAGCAGTACTTC. It encodes CASSSYRDRTYEQYF.